This T cell receptor (beta chain) was captured in a study of T cell changes during pregnancy in multiple sclerosis. Repertoires were generated with immunoSEQ multiplex PCR, while TCRdb's copy carries only in-frame clones and drops some. The sample records tens of thousands of clones, 80% to 95% being singletons. The CDR3 spans 15 residues. Germline V gene sequence: CDR1 SGHTS, CDR2 YDEGEE. The J segment lost 2 bases and the V segment lost 7 bases, leaving 10 bases of the junction unmatched. This chain joins TRBV5-8 and TRBJ2-3, with 7 bases that match TRBD1. The receptor comes from a female donor with multiple sclerosis, enrolled in a pregnancy study. The source material was CD4+ T cells from peripheral blood mononuclear cells, sampled in the third trimester of pregnancy. CDR3 protein: CASSEGQALTDTQYF. The CDR3 DNA sequence: TGTGCCAGCTCCGAAGGACAGGCCCTCACAGATACGCAGTATTTT.